The T cell receptor (beta chain) described here comes from a study of T cell repertoires in cytomegalovirus infection. At the level of the study: Both recently identified HLA-C-restricted and well-studied HLA-B-restricted CMV epitopes were used in the study.

With respect to this clonotype: Its antigen is as yet unknown.

TCRdb fed the reads into MiXCR, producing one record per CDR3 protein. The sample carries approximately 910,000 distinct CDR3 sequences, about a third recorded once. The study's findings and limits: Cumulative public TCR beta family frequency identified CMV carriers with the relevant HLA. Within the response measured ex vivo, HLA-C-restricted CMV-specific TCR beta clonotypes were dominant.

Source: cultured CD8+ T cells from PBMCs, taken from culture after CMV antigen stimulation. This TCR came from a human donor in good health (CMV status not recorded). Some clones in this sample may be carry-over from other donors' samples.

The CDR3 sequence: CASSGNPDRTSSTDTQYF. As DNA, the CDR3 is TGTGCCAGCAGCGGAAATCCCGACAGGACCTCTAGCACAGATACGCAGTATTTT. The chain uses TRBV9 and TRBJ2-3, with D possibly being TRBD1 (6 bases). Trimming shortened V by 3 bases and J by 0 bases, and 20 bases separated the two germline ends. Germline V lookup: CDR1 SGDLS, CDR2 YYNGEE. The CDR3 is 18 amino acids.